Below, 6 T cell receptor beta chains from the same sample are listed, as sequenced in a study of blood T cell repertoires in COVID-19. TCRdb keeps only in-frame clones here, not all; method: immunoSEQ multiplex PCR. The data hold about 120,000 clones, with roughly 89% observed a single time. The sample consisted of peripheral blood. Every receptor here comes from a woman in her fifties or sixties with COVID-19, enrolled during active disease.

CDR3 loop: CASSRSDLNTEAFF. CDR3 nucleotide sequence: TGTGCCAGCAGTAGGAGTGATTTGAACACTGAAGCTTTCTTT. The V gene is TRBV6-5, the J gene TRBJ1-1; no clear D gene. CDR1 and CDR2 (germline): MNHEY, SVGAGI. V was pared by 5 bases and J by 0 bases, with 10 bases between. The CDR3 length is 14 residues.

V gene TRBV3-1 (or the pseudogene TRBV3-2) combines with J gene TRBJ1-5; D gene uncertain. Germline CDR1 is LGHDT and CDR2 is YNNKEL (reference sequence). The CDR3 runs to 14 residues. Trimming took off 1 base at V and 7 bases at J, with 11 bases between the two ends. Written as DNA, the CDR3 is TGTGCCAGCAGCCAAGTAAACAGTGAACAGCCCCAGCATTTT. Protein: CASSQVNSEQPQHF.

The V gene is TRBV7-2, the J gene TRBJ2-1, with 13 bases identical to TRBD2. This CDR3 spans 16 amino acids. CDR1 and CDR2 (germline): SGHTA, FQGNSA. V lost 2 bases to trimming and J lost 6 bases; unmatched junction nucleotides: 4. The CDR3 nucleotides are TGTGCCAGCAGCTTAATACTAGCGGGGGGGCTCAATGAGCAGTTCTTC. It is translated as CASSLILAGGLNEQFF.

The chain combines TRBV7-2 with TRBJ2-2, with TRBD2 matching over 10 bases. Per germline, CDR1 SGHTA and CDR2 FQGNSA. The CDR3 runs 15 residues. V shed 8 bases and J 4 bases; nucleotides not matched to a gene: 7. Written as DNA, the CDR3 is TGTGCCAGCGACAGCGGGGGGGCTACCACCGGGGAGCTGTTTTTT. Its protein is CASDSGGATTGELFF.

The genes are TRBV20-1 and TRBJ2-6, with TRBD1 matching 8 bases. The trim removed 3 bases at V and 4 bases at J, leaving 5 bases unmatched. The CDR3 length is 15 residues. CDR1 and CDR2 (germline): DFQATT, SNEGSKA (reference sequence). The CDR3 spells CSASQGASGANVLTF. In nucleotides, the CDR3 is TGCAGTGCTAGTCAGGGGGCCTCGGGGGCCAACGTCCTGACTTTC.

The chain combines TRBV2 with TRBJ1-2; TRBD1 matches 7 bases. The germline V gene has CDR1 SNHLY and CDR2 FYNNEI. J gave up 8 bases and V 6 bases, and 15 bases lay outside the gene matches. The CDR3 spans 15 residues. CDR3 sequence (DNA): TGTGCCAGCAGCACTCTTCCGACAGGGCCGGCAGGCTACACCTTC. Translating it yields CASSTLPTGPAGYTF.